The clone carrying this TCR beta chain was seen a handful of times. Its target is not known. The sample is drawn from a study of CD8+ T cells in alopecia areata. On the study more broadly: Treated patients took oral tofacitinib at 5 to 10 mg twice daily. By percentage of affected scalp area, the severity of treated patients was scored.

General study findings and limits: Tofacitinib did not eliminate many expanded lesional clones from scalp or blood. Alopecia totalis/universalis scalp especially showed more expanded CD8+ clones than normal scalp.

cDNA serving as the sequencing template came from extracted, reverse transcribed RNA. Only in-frame clones appear in the TCRdb table, and some are missing; sequencing was by immunoSEQ multiplex PCR. The table shows around 60,000 clones, with about 43% occurring only once. CDR3 size: 13 residues. V dropped 6 bases and J dropped 4; count of bases not matched to a gene: 6. The germline V gene encodes CDR1 SQVTM and CDR2 ANQGSEA. Treatment given: oral pan-JAK inhibitor, 5-10 mg twice daily. The chain links TRBV29-1 to TRBJ1-2; 9 nucleotides agree with TRBD1. Source: CD8+ T cells sorted from blood, taken around week 37, from a patient treated with tofacitinib. This receptor was identified in a human donor with alopecia areata. The CDR3 spells CSVRGTGSYGYTF. CDR3 bases: TGCAGCGTGAGGGGGACAGGGTCCTATGGCTACACCTTC.